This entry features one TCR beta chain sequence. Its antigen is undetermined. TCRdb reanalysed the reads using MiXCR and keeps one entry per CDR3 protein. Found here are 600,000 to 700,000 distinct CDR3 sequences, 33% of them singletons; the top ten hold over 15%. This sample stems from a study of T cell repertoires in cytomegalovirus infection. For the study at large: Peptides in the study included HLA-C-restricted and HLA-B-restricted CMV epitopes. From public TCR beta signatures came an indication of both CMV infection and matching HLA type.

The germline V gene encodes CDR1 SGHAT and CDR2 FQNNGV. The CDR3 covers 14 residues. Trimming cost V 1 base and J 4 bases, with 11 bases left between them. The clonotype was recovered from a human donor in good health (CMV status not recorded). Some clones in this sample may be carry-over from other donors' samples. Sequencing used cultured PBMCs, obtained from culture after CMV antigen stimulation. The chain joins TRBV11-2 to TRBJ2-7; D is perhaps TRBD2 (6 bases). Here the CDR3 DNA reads TGTGCCAGCAGCTTAGGCGGGGTCAATTACGAGCAGTACTTC. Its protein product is CASSLGGVNYEQYF.